A selection of T cell receptor beta chains follows, all from one sample in a study of shared clonotypes between healthy human individuals. Libraries were prepared by immunoSEQ multiplex PCR; TCRdb keeps only in-frame clonotypes and omits some of them. This repertoire shows roughly 2.6 million clones, just over 90% found once; its top ten account for roughly 0.15%. The material sequenced was naive CD4+ T cells sorted from blood. The origin of the receptors is a man aged 18 to 29 in good health. The conserved cysteine and the conserved F or W are not part of the CDR3 here. A D gene is named only where the DNA matches it firmly.

J,D,V,CDR3
TRBJ2-2,TRBD2,TRBV5-1,ASSSLGETSGRGSTGELF
TRBJ1-1,-,TRBV5-5,ASSLYSRDTEAF
TRBJ2-2,-,TRBV6-1,ASSVGFGRVFRGSTGELF
TRBJ1-1,TRBD1,TRBV9,ASSVKRGQDTEAF
TRBJ1-1,-,TRBV5-4,ASSFPDRNTEAF
TRBJ2-7,TRBD1,TRBV10-3,AVSESTGPAYEQY
TRBJ2-7,TRBD2,TRBV5-1,ASSLTSGGIESEQY
TRBJ1-5,TRBD1,TRBV18,ASSPPGTGSNQPQH
TRBJ1-6,TRBD1,TRBV25-1,ASSSTGGTNSPLH
TRBJ1-3,TRBD1,TRBV7-6,ASSSWEVQGDTIY
TRBJ1-5,-,TRBV5-4,ASSLLGDNQPQH
TRBJ2-1,-,TRBV5-6,ASSTPQGSGNNEQF
TRBJ2-3,TRBD2,TRBV5-1,ASSLGGRAADTQY
TRBJ2-2,-,TRBV6-5,ASSYGGQPHPGELF
TRBJ1-3,-,TRBV9,ASSVAAGAGNTIY
TRBJ2-1,TRBD1,TRBV15,ATSRDRQGRNEQF
TRBJ2-2,-,TRBV7-9,ASSLVTANTGELF
TRBJ2-7,-,TRBV30,AWSVHGDEQY
TRBJ2-7,-,TRBV4-3,ASSQDLGGAVYEQY
TRBJ2-7,TRBD1,TRBV5-1,ASSLVPGQASSYEQY
TRBJ2-7,-,TRBV5-4,ASSLGGLNYEQY
TRBJ1-6,-,TRBV5-1,ASSLGLDNSPLH
TRBJ2-7,TRBD1,TRBV19,ASSSRDRGSPYEQY
TRBJ1-3,-,TRBV6-5,ASSYAVSSGNTIY
TRBJ2-6,-,TRBV7-9,ASSLVEGSGANVLT
TRBJ1-6,TRBD1,TRBV30,AWRLQGDSPLH
TRBJ2-7,-,TRBV18,ASSSQDPYEQY
TRBJ1-2,-,TRBV19,ASSRDGIRGYT
TRBJ1-3,TRBD1,TRBV5-1,ASSLEGTGRDTIY
TRBJ1-2,-,TRBV7-2,ASSLSPLAGKSGYT
TRBJ2-7,-,TRBV21-1,ATLSGAPNFEQY
TRBJ2-7,-,TRBV6-4,ASSVEATGYYEQY
TRBJ2-1,-,TRBV10-3,AISDMSSYNEQF
TRBJ1-5,TRBD1,TRBV27,ASRSGGNQPQH
TRBJ1-1,-,TRBV19,ASSIVWANTEAF
TRBJ1-1,-,TRBV7-8,ASSLAAGVDTEAF
TRBJ1-2,-,TRBV18,ASSPRGDGYT
TRBJ2-1,TRBD2,TRBV2,ASRETGTSGYNEQF
TRBJ2-7,TRBD2,TRBV6-5,ASVDSPGGPYEQY
TRBJ2-3,-,TRBV5-1,ASSPGGVTDTQY
TRBJ2-5,TRBD1,TRBV5-1,ASRQGTQETQY
TRBJ1-6,TRBD1,TRBV18,ASSLQGADSPLH
TRBJ2-3,-,TRBV28,ASSSGGSDTQY
TRBJ2-7,TRBD1,TRBV9,ASSEGDRGLYEQY
TRBJ1-2,-,TRBV2,ASRELQGNYGYT